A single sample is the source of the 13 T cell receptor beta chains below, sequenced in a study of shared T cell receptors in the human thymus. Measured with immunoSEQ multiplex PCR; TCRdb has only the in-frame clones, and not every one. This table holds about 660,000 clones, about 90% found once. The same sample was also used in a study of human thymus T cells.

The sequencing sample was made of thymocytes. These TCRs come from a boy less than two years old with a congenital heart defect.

Here the CDR3 reads CASSKRTGRSPLHF. The CDR3 DNA reads as TGTGCCAGCAGCAAAAGGACAGGCAGGTCACCCCTCCACTTT. The chain recombines TRBV28 with TRBJ1-6, with 7 bases identical to TRBD1. This CDR3 comprises 14 residues. After removal of 6 bases from V and 10 bases from J, the junction contained 9 bases not matched to a gene. Per the germline V gene, CDR1 is MDHEN and CDR2 is SYDVKM.

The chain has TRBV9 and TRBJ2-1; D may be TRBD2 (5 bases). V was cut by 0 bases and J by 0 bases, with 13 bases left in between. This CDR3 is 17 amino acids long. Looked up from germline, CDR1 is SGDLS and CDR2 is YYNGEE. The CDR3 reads CASSVDSGQSSYNEQFF. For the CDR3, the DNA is TGTGCCAGCAGCGTAGACAGCGGCCAGAGCTCCTACAATGAGCAGTTCTTC.

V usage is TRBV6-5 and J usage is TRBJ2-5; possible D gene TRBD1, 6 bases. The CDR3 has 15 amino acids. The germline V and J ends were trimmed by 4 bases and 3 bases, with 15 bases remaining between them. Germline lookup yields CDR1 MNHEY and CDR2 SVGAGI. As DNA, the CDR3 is TGTGCCAGCAGTTCTCAACACAGGGTAGAAGAGACCCAGTACTTC. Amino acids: CASSSQHRVEETQYF.

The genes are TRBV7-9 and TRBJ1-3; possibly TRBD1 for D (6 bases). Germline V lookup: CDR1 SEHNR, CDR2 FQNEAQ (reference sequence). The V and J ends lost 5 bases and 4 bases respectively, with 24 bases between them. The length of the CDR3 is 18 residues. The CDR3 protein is CASSPTPGGGSSGNTIYF. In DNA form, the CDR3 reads TGTGCCAGCAGCCCGACCCCGGGGGGGGGCTCGTCCGGAAACACCATATATTTT.

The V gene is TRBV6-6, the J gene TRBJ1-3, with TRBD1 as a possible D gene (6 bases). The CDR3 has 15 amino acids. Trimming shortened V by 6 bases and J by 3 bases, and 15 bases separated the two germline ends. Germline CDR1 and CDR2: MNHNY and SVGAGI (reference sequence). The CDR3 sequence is CASSTGTRRGNTIYF. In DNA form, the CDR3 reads TGTGCCAGCAGCACCGGGACACGGCGTGGAAACACCATATATTTT.

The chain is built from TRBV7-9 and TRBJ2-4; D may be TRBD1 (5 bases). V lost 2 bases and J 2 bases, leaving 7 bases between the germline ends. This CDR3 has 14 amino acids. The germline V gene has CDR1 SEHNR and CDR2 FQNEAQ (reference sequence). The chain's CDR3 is CASSLRGSKNIQYF. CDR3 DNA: TGTGCCAGCAGCTTAAGGGGTTCCAAAAACATTCAGTACTTC.

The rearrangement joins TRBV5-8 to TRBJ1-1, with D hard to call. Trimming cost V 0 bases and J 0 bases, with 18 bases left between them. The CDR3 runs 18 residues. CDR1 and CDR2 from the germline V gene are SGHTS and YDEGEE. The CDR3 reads CASSLAGHTGRMNTEAFF. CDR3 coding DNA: TGTGCCAGCAGCTTGGCCGGCCACACCGGGAGGATGAACACTGAAGCTTTCTTT.

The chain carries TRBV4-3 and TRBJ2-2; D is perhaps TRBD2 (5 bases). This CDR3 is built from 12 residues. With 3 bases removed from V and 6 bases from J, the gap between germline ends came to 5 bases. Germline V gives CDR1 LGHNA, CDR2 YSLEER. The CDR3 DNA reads TGCGCCAGCAGCCACGGGGCCGGGGAGCTGTTTTTT. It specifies CASSHGAGELFF.

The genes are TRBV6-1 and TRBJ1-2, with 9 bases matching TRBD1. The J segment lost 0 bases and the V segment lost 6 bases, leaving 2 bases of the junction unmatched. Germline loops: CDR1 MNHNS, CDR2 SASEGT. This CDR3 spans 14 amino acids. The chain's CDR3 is CASSRQGANYGYTF. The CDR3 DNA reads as TGTGCCAGCAGCAGACAGGGGGCTAACTATGGCTACACCTTC.

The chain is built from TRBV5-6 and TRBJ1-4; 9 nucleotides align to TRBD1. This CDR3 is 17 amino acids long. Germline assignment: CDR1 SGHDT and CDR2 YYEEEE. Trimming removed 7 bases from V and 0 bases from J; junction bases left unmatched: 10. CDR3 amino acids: CASHPGQGEATNEKLFF. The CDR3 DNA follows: TGTGCCAGCCACCCGGGACAGGGTGAGGCAACTAATGAAAAACTGTTTTTT.

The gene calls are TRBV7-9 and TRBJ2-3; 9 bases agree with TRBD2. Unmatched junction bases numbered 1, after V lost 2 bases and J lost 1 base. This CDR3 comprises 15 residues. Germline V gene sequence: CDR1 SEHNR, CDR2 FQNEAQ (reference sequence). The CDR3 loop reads CASSLIAGGTDTQYF. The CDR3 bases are TGTGCCAGCAGCTTAATAGCGGGGGGCACAGATACGCAGTATTTT.

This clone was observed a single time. CDR3 loop: CSVLAASGVSYNEQFF. The DNA for the CDR3 is TGCAGCGTCTTGGCTGCTAGCGGAGTCTCCTACAATGAGCAGTTCTTC. The V and J genes are TRBV29-1 and TRBJ2-1; TRBD2 agrees at 7 bases. Losses at the gene ends were 6 bases for V and 0 bases for J; bases not matched to a gene: 11. CDR3 length equals 16 residues. Germline values: CDR1 SQVTM, CDR2 ANQGSEA.

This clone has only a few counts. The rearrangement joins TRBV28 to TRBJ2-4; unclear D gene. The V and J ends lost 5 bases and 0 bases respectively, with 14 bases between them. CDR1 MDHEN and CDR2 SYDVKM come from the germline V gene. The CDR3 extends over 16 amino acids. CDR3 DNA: TGTGCCAGCAGTCCCCCTATAGCTAAAGCCAAAAACATTCAGTACTTC. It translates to CASSPPIAKAKNIQYF. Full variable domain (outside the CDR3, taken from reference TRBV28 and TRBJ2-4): DVKVTQSSRYLVKRTGEKVFLECVQDMDHENMFWYRQDPGLGLRLIYFSYDVKMKEKGDIPEGYSVSREKKERFSLILESASTNQTSMYLCASSPPIAKAKNIQYFGAGTRLSVL.